Listed below are T cell receptor beta chains from one sample, sequenced in a study of T cell repertoires in cytomegalovirus infection. These TCRs are of unknown antigen specificity. Using its own MiXCR run on the reads, TCRdb lists one record per CDR3 protein. The repertoire consists of around 900,000 distinct CDR3 sequences, with approximately 33% occurring once and the leading ten covering roughly 13%. Source: cultured CD8+ T cells from PBMCs, taken from culture after CMV antigen stimulation. These receptors were taken from a human donor in good health (CMV status not recorded). Some clones in this sample may be carry-over from other donors' samples. Each CDR3 is given with its conserved first and last residue. A D gene is named only where the DNA matches it firmly. The size of a clone is reported for some rows only, either as once, few or many, or as a class for expanded clones.

.,.,TRBJ2-3,TRBV5-1,CASDLFPDRPTDTQYF,TGCGCCAGCGACCTGTTCCCGGACCGACCGACAGATACGCAGTATTTT
.,TRBD2,TRBJ2-3,TRBV6-2/TRBV6-3,CASRYSGGRNTDTQYF,TGTGCCAGCAGATATAGCGGGGGGCGTAACACAGATACGCAGTATTTT
many,.,TRBJ1-2,TRBV7-2,CASSFVSAGGPDGYTF,TGTGCCAGCAGCTTCGTGTCGGCTGGGGGTCCAGACGGCTACACCTTC
.,TRBD1,TRBJ1-1,TRBV27,CASRPGQWNTEAFF,TGTGCCAGCAGGCCGGGACAGTGGAACACTGAAGCTTTCTTT
.,TRBD1,TRBJ1-4,TRBV6-4,CASSATTGENEKLFF,TGTGCCAGCAGTGCAACGACAGGGGAAAATGAAAAACTGTTTTTT
.,.,TRBJ1-5,TRBV6-2/TRBV6-3,CASSYFGGGNQPQHF,TGTGCCAGCAGTTACTTCGGGGGGGGCAATCAGCCCCAGCATTTT
.,TRBD1,TRBJ1-5,TRBV15,CATSTTGIWPQHF,TGTGCCACCAGCACGACAGGGATTTGGCCCCAGCATTTT
many,TRBD1,TRBJ2-3,TRBV7-6,CASSSRDRFTDTQYF,TGTGCCAGCAGCTCCCGGGACAGGTTCACAGATACGCAGTATTTT
few,.,TRBJ2-5,TRBV18,CASSPPNNQETQYF,TGTGCCAGCTCACCACCAAACAACCAAGAGACCCAGTACTTC
.,TRBD1,TRBJ2-6,TRBV7-9,CASYSTDRADSGANVLTF,TGTGCCAGCTATTCTACCGACAGGGCTGACTCTGGGGCCAACGTCCTGACTTTC
few,.,TRBJ1-1,TRBV15,CATSRDRGNTEAFF,TGTGCCACCAGCAGAGATCGCGGGAACACTGAAGCTTTCTTT
many,TRBD2,TRBJ2-1,TRBV4-1,CASSQDSGGYNEQFF,TGCGCCAGCAGCCAGGATAGCGGGGGATACAATGAGCAGTTCTTC
.,TRBD1,TRBJ2-1,TRBV5-6,CASSRDSLFGEQFF,TGTGCCAGCAGCCGGGACAGTCTGTTCGGTGAGCAGTTCTTC
few,TRBD1,TRBJ1-2,TRBV12-3/TRBV12-4,CASSSADRGTSNGYTF,TGTGCCAGCAGTTCAGCGGACAGGGGAACCTCCAATGGCTACACCTTC
few,TRBD1,TRBJ2-2,TRBV15,CATSPDRTNTGELFF,TGTGCCACCAGCCCGGACAGGACAAACACCGGGGAGCTGTTTTTT
few,.,TRBJ2-2,TRBV7-2,CASSRTAGELFF,TGTGCCAGCAGCCGGACAGCTGGGGAGCTGTTTTTT